One TCR beta chain is described in this entry. These data are taken from a study of OX40 agonist ivuxolimab in advanced cancers. Study information: Treatment received earlier with anti-PD-1, anti-PD-L1 or anti-CTLA-4 agents was allowed, and 40% had some.

The CDR3 sequence is 14 residues long. Per germline, CDR1 MDHEN and CDR2 SYDVKM. V gave up 3 bases and J gave up 2 bases, with 11 bases separating them. TCRdb's table, derived via immunoSEQ multiplex PCR, lists solely in-frame clones and lacks some. The data show around 67,000 clones, approximately 84% seen once. This TCR was recovered from an adult with an advanced solid tumor such as melanoma, head and neck, liver or kidney cancer. The sample here was CD4+ or CD8+ T cells sorted from blood, taken in a trial of the OX40 agonist ivuxolimab. The chain uses TRBV28 and TRBJ2-7; D unclear. The CDR3 bases are TGTGCCAGCAGTTTTCCAGGCGAAACCTACGAGCAGTACTTC. This sequence encodes CASSFPGETYEQYF.